These 6 T cell receptor beta chains originate from one sample sequenced in a study of blood T cell repertoires in COVID-19. Libraries were prepared by immunoSEQ multiplex PCR; TCRdb keeps only in-frame clonotypes and omits some of them. The repertoire has roughly 700,000 clones, about 90% of them found once; the top ten carry under 0.3%. The sample comprised peripheral blood. Receptor source: a young woman with acute or convalescent COVID-19.

Note on this clone: Its ends do not fully match the called genes, so a read error is possible. The J gene is TRBJ2-1, the V gene TRBV5-6; TRBD1 agrees at 8 bases. This CDR3 has 12 amino acids. Germline CDR1 SGHDT, CDR2 YYEEEE. CDR3 nucleotides: TGTGCCAGCAGCTTGATCGAGACAGGGGTGCTCTTC. Amino acid sequence: CASSLIETGVLF.

The chain combines TRBV10-3 with TRBJ1-2; 10 bases line up with TRBD1. The CDR3 has 15 amino acids. CDR1 is ENHRY and CDR2 is SYGVKD in the germline V gene. V dropped 4 bases and J dropped 5; count of bases not matched to a gene: 7. In DNA form, the CDR3 reads TGTGCCATCAGTGGAGGGACAGGGGTTAGTTATGGCTACACCTTC. It encodes CAISGGTGVSYGYTF.

The chain links TRBV12-3 or TRBV12-4 to TRBJ2-7; D not certain. Trimming pared 7 bases from V and 5 bases from J, leaving 15 bases between. This CDR3 has 13 residues. The CDR3 bases are TGTGCCAGCACCAAACAGCCAGGCCACGAGCAGTACTTC. Amino acid sequence: CASTKQPGHEQYF.

V is TRBV19 and J is TRBJ1-2; D gene ambiguous. With 6 bases removed from V and 2 bases from J, the gap between germline ends came to 13 bases. The CDR3 is 14 residues long. Germline CDR1 is LNHDA and CDR2 is SQIVND (reference sequence). The CDR3 DNA follows: TGTGCCAGTAGCTATTTCGACAAGAACTATGGCTACACCTTC. Translation: CASSYFDKNYGYTF.

This clone was recorded only once. The V gene is TRBV2, the J gene TRBJ1-2, with D possibly TRBD1 on 6 matching bases. CDR3 length: 14 amino acids. The V gene's germline CDR1 is SNHLY and CDR2 FYNNEI. Trimming removed 2 bases at V and 7 bases at J, with 14 bases between. This CDR3 reads CASSEYGGARGYTF. CDR3 nucleotide sequence: TGTGCCAGCAGTGAATATGGGGGGGCGCGTGGCTACACCTTC.

The genes are TRBV7-2 and TRBJ1-2; TRBD1 is a possible D gene (6 bases). This CDR3 has 14 residues. CDR1 is SGHTA, CDR2 FQGNSA, per germline. The V gene lost 5 bases and the J gene lost 1 base, with 11 bases spanning the gap. The CDR3 loop reads CASSHADSNYGYTF. The CDR3 bases are TGTGCCAGCAGCCACGCGGACAGTAACTATGGCTACACCTTC.